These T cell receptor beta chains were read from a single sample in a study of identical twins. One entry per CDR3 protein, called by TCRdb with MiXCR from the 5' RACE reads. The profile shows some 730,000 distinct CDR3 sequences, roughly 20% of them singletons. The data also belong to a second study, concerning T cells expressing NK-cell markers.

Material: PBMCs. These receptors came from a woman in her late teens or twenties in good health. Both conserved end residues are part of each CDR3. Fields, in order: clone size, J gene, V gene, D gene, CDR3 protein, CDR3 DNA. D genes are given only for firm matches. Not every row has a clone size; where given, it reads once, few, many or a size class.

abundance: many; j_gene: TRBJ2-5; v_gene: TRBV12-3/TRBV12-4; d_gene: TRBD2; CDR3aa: CASSLTSGGGTQYF; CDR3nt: TGTGCCAGCAGTCTCACTAGCGGGGGGGGGACCCAGTACTTC
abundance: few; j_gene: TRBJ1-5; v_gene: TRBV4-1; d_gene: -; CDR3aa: CASSQGVLPNQPQHF; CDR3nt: TGCGCCAGCAGCCAAGGGGTTCTCCCCAATCAGCCCCAGCATTTT
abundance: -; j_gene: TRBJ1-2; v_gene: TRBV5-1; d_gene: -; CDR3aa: CASSIGIYGYTF; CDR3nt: TGCGCCAGCAGCATCGGGATCTATGGCTACACCTTC
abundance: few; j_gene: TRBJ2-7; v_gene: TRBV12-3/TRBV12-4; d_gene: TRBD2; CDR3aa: CASSVSGSLYEQYF; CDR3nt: TGTGCCAGCAGTGTTAGCGGGTCCCTCTACGAGCAGTACTTC
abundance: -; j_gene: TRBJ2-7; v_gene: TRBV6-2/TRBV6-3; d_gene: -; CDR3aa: CASRAGIHYEQYF; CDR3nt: TGTGCCAGCAGGGCCGGGATCCATTACGAGCAGTACTTC
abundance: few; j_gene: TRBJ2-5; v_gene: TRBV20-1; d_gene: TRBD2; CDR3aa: CSARDKIAGGQWTQYF; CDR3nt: TGCAGTGCTAGAGACAAAATAGCGGGGGGGCAGTGGACCCAGTACTTC
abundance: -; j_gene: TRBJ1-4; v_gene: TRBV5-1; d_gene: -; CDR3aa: CASSPRHNNEKLFF; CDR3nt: TGCGCCAGCAGCCCCCGGCACAATAATGAAAAACTGTTTTTT
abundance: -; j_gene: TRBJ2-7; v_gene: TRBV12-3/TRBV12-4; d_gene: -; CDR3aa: CASSLHRLGTYEQYF; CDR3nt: TGTGCCAGCAGTCTCCACCGGCTCGGAACCTACGAGCAGTACTTC
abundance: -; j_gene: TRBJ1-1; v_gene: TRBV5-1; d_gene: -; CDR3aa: CASSLIGQQNTEAFF; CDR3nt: TGCGCCAGCAGCCTTATAGGACAGCAGAACACTGAAGCTTTCTTT
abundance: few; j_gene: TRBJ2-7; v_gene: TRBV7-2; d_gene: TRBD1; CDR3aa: CASSLSGTGGVEQYF; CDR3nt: TGTGCCAGCAGCTTATCCGGGACAGGGGGCGTCGAGCAGTACTTC
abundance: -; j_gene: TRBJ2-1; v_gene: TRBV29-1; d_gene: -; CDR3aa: CSVDPVLGGNEQFF; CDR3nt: TGCAGCGTTGACCCCGTTCTCGGGGGCAATGAGCAGTTCTTC
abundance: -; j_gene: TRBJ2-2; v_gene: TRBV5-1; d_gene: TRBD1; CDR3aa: CASSLTQGLDTGELFF; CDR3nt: TGCGCCAGCAGCTTGACACAGGGGTTGGACACCGGGGAGCTGTTTTTT
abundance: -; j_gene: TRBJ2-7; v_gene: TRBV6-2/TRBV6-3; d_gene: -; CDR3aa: CASSYPVASYEQYF; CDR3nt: TGTGCCAGCAGTTATCCCGTAGCGAGTTACGAGCAGTACTTC
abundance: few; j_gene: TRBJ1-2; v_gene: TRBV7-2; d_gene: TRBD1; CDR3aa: CASSTSGTGPNYGYTF; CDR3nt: TGTGCCAGCAGCACATCCGGGACAGGGCCTAACTATGGCTACACCTTC
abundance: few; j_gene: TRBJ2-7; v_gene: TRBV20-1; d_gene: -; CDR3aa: CSASAGELGSEQYF; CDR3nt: TGCAGTGCTAGCGCCGGAGAATTGGGGTCCGAGCAGTACTTC
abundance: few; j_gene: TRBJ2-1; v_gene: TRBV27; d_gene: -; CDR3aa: CASSLLAENNEQFF; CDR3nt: TGTGCCAGCAGTTTGCTAGCAGAAAACAATGAGCAGTTCTTC
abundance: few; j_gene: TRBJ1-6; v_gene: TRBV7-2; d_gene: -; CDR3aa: CASSFGGRHSPLHF; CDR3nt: TGTGCCAGCAGCTTTGGGGGAAGGCATTCACCCCTCCACTTT
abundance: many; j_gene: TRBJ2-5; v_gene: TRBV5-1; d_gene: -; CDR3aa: CASSPSQETQYF; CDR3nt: TGTGCCAGCAGTCCAAGCCAAGAGACCCAGTACTTC
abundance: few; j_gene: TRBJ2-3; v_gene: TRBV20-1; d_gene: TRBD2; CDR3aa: CSARDPGTSADTQYF; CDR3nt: TGCAGTGCTAGAGATCCCGGGACTAGCGCAGATACGCAGTATTTT
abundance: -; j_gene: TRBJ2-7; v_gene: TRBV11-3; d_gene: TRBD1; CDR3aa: CASREAGGLREQYF; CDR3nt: TGTGCCAGCAGGGAAGCAGGGGGCCTTCGCGAGCAGTACTTC
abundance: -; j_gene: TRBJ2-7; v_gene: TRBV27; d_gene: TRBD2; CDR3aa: CASSSQAGKQYF; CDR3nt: TGTGCCAGCAGTTCCCAAGCGGGAAAGCAGTACTTC
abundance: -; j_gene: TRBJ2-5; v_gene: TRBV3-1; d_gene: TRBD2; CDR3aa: CASSPPGLAKETQYF; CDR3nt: TGTGCCAGCAGCCCACCGGGACTAGCTAAGGAGACCCAGTACTTC
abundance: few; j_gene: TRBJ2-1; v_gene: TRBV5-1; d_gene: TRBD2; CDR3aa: CASLGLGQGEQFF; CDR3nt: TGCGCCAGCTTGGGACTAGGCCAGGGTGAGCAGTTCTTC
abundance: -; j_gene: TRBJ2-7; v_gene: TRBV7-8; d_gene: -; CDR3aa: CASSLADWSSYEQYF; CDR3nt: TGTGCCAGCAGCCTCGCCGACTGGAGCTCCTACGAGCAGTACTTC
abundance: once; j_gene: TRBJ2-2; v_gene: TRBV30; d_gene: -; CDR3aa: CAWTGGSGELFF; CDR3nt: TGTGCCTGGACTGGGGGAAGCGGGGAGCTGTTTTTT
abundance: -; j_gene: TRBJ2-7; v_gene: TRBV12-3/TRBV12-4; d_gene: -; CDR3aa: CASSLASAPKQYF; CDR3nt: TGTGCCAGCAGTTTAGCTAGCGCCCCTAAGCAGTACTTC
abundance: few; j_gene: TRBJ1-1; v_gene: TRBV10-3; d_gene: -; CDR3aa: CAISDSGTEAFF; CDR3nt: TGTGCCATCAGTGATTCGGGCACTGAAGCTTTCTTT
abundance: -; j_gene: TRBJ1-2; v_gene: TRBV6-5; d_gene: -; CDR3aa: CASSSGTTPVVGYGYTF; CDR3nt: TGTGCCAGCAGTTCAGGAACAACCCCGGTTGTGGGGTATGGCTACACCTTC
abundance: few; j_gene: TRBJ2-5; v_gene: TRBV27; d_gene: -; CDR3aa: CASSLIQGFAKETQYF; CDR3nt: TGTGCCAGCAGTTTAATCCAGGGGTTCGCCAAAGAGACCCAGTACTTC
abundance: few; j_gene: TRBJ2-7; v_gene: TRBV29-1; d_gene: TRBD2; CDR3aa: CSVKAGLAGGYYEQYF; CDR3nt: TGCAGCGTCAAGGCGGGACTAGCGGGAGGCTACTACGAGCAGTACTTC
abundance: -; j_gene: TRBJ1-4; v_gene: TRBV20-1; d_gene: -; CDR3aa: CSATPSTQEKLFF; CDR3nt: TGCAGTGCTACCCCATCCACACAGGAAAAACTGTTTTTT
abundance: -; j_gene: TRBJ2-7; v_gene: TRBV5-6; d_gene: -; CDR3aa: CASSPTTPPYEQYF; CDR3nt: TGTGCCAGCAGCCCAACGACCCCTCCCTACGAGCAGTACTTC
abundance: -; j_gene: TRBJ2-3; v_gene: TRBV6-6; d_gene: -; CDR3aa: CASRRDQLGTQYF; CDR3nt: TGTGCCAGCAGGAGGGACCAGTTGGGCACGCAGTATTTT
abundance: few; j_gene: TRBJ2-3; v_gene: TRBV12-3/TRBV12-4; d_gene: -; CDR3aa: CASSLGDIPDYF; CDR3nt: TGTGCCAGCAGTTTAGGAGATATCCCAGACTATTTT
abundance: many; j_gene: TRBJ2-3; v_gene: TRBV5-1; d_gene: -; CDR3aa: CASSLGTTDTQYF; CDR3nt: TGTGCCAGCAGTTTGGGAACCACAGATACGCAGTATTTT
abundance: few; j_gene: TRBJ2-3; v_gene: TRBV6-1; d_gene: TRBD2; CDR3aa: CASKPGGQSTDTQYF; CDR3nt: TGTGCCAGCAAACCGGGGGGGCAAAGCACAGATACGCAGTATTTT
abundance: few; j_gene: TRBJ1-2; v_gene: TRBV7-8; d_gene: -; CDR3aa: CASSPMGTGGYTF; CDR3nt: TGTGCCAGCAGCCCGATGGGTACGGGTGGCTACACCTTC
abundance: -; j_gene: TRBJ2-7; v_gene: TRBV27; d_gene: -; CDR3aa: CASSRYPLSYEQYF; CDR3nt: TGTGCCAGCAGCCGTTACCCACTATCCTACGAGCAGTACTTC
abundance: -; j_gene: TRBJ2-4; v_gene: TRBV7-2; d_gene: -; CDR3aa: CASSLAAVAKNIQYF; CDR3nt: TGTGCCAGCAGCTTAGCTGCGGTAGCCAAAAACATTCAGTACTTC
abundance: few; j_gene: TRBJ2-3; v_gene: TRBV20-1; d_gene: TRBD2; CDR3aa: CSARVGSGADTQYF; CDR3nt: TGCAGTGCTAGAGTAGGTAGCGGGGCAGATACGCAGTATTTT
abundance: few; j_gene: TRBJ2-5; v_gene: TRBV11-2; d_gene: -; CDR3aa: CASSPRLQETQYF; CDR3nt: TGTGCCAGCAGCCCCAGACTGCAAGAGACCCAGTACTTC
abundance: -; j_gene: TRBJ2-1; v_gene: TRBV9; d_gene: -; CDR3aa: CASSADPSGANEQFF; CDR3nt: TGTGCCAGCAGCGCCGACCCAAGCGGAGCCAATGAGCAGTTCTTC
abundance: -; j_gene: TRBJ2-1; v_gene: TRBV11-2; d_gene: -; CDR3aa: CASSLGVAAPASYNEQFF; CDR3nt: TGTGCCAGCAGCTTAGGTGTGGCCGCTCCGGCATCCTACAATGAGCAGTTCTTC
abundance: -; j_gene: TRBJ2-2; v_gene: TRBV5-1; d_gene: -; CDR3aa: CASLSGGIDTGELFF; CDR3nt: TGCGCCAGCTTATCTGGGGGCATTGACACCGGGGAGCTGTTTTTT
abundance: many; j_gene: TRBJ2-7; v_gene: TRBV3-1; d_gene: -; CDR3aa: CASGAYEQYF; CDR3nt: TGTGCCAGCGGGGCCTACGAGCAGTACTTC
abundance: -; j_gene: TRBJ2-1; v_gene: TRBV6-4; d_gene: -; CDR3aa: CASSVSGLPSYNEQFF; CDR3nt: TGTGCCAGCAGTGTGTCGGGTCTTCCCTCCTACAATGAGCAGTTCTTC
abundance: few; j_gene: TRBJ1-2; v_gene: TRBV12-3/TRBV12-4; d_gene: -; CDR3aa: CASSFTREDGYTF; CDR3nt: TGTGCCAGCAGTTTTACCAGAGAAGATGGCTACACCTTC
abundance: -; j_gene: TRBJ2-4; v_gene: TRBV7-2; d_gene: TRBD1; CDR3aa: CASSLDGTVNIQYF; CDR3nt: TGTGCCAGCAGCTTAGATGGGACAGTAAACATTCAGTACTTC
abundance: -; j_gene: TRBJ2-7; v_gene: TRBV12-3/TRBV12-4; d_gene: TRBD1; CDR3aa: CASSYDTGTGYSYEQYF; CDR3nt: TGTGCCAGCAGTTACGATACCGGGACAGGATACAGCTACGAGCAGTACTTC
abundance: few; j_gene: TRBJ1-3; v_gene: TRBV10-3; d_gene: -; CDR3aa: CAISTGSGNTIYF; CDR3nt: TGTGCCATCAGTACAGGTTCTGGAAACACCATATATTTT
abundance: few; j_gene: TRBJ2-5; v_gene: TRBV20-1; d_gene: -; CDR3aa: CSASEASKETQYF; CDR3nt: TGCAGTGCGAGCGAGGCTTCAAAAGAGACCCAGTACTTC
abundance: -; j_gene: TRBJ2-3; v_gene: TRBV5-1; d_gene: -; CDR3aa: CASSLSSRGPTDTQYF; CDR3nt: TGCGCCAGCAGCTTGTCTTCGCGGGGGCCCACAGATACGCAGTATTTT
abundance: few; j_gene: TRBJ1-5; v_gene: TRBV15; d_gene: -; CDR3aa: CATSREAGTTYQPQHF; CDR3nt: TGTGCCACCAGCAGAGAAGCCGGGACAACGTATCAGCCCCAGCATTTT
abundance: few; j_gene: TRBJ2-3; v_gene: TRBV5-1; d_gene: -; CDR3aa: CASSLGQTLEFYTQYF; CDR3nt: TGCGCCAGCAGCTTGGGACAGACATTGGAGTTTTATACGCAGTATTTT
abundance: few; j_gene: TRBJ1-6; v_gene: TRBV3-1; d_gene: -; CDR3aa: CASSQVSFGSPLHF; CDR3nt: TGTGCCAGCAGCCAAGTCAGCTTTGGGTCACCCCTCCACTTT
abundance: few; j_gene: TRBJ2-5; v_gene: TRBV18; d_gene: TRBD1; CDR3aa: CASSPRTGGLETQYF; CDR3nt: TGTGCCAGCTCACCCCGGACAGGGGGGTTGGAGACCCAGTACTTC
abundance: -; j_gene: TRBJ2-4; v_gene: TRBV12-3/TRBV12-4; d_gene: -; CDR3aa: CASEGGGGRGNIQYF; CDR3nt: TGTGCCAGCGAAGGTGGGGGAGGACGTGGAAACATTCAGTACTTC